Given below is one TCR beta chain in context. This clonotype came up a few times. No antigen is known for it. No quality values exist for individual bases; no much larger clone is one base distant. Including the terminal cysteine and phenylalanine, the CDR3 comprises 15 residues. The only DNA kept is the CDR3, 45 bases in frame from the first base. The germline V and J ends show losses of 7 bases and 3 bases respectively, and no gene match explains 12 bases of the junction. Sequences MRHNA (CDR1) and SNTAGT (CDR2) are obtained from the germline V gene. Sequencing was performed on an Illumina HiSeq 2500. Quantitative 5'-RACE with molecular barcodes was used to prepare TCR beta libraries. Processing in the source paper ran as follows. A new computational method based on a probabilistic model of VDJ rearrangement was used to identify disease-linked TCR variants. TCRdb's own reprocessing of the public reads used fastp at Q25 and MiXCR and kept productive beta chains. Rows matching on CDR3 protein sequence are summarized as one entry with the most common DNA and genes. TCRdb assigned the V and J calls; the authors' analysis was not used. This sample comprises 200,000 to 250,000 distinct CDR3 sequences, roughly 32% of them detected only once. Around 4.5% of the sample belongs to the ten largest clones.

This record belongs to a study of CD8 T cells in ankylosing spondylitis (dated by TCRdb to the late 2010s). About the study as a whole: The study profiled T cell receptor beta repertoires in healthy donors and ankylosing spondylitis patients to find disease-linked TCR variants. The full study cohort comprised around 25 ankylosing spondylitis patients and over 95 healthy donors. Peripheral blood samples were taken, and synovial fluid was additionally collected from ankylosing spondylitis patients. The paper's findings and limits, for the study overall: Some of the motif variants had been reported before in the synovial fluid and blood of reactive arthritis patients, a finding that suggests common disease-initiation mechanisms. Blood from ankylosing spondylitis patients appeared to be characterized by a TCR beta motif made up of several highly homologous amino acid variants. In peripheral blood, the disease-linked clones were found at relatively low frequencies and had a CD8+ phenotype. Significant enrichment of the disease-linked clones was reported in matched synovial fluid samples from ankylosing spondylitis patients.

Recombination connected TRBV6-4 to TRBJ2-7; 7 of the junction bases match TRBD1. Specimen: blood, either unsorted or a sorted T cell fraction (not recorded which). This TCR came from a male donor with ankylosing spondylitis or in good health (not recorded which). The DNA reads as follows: TGTGCCAGCAAACCGGGACAGTCCCAAAACTACGAGCAGTACTTC. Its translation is CASKPGQSQNYEQYF.